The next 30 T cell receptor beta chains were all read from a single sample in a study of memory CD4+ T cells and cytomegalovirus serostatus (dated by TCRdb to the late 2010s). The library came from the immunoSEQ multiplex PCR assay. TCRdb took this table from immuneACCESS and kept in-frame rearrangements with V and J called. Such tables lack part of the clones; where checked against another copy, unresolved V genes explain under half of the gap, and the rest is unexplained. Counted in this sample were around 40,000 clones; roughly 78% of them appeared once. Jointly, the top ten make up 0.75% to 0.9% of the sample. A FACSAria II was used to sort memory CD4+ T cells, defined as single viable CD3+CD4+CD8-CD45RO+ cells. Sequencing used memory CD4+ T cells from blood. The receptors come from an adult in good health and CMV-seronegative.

CDR3 residues: CASSEPGAHRYTF. In DNA, the CDR3 is TGTGCCAGCAGTGAACCCGGGGCTCACCGCTACACCTTC. This chain joins TRBV6-1 and TRBJ1-2; D is perhaps TRBD1 (5 bases). The CDR3 is 13 residues long. Trimming left V 2 bases short and J 9 bases short, with 13 bases between. Germline CDR1 reads MNHNS; CDR2 reads SASEGT.

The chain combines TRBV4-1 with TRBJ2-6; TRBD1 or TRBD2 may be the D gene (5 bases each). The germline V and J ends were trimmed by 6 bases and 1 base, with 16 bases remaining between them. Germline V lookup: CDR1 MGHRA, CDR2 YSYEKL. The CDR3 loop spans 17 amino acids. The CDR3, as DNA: TGCGCCAGCAGACATGGGACCCTTTATTCTGGGGCCAACGTCCTGACTTTC. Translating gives CASRHGTLYSGANVLTF.

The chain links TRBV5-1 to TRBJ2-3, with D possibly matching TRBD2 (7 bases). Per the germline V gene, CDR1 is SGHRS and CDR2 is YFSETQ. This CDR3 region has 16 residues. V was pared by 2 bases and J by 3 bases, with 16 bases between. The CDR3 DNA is TGCGCCAGCAGCTTTTCCGGGGGGCAGGGGACAGATACGCAGTATTTT. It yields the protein CASSFSGGQGTDTQYF.

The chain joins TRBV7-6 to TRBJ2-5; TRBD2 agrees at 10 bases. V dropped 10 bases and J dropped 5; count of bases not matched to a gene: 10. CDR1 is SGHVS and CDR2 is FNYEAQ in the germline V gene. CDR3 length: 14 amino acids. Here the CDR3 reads CATGSGGAGETQYF. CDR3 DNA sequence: TGTGCCACCGGGAGCGGGGGGGCAGGGGAGACCCAGTACTTC.

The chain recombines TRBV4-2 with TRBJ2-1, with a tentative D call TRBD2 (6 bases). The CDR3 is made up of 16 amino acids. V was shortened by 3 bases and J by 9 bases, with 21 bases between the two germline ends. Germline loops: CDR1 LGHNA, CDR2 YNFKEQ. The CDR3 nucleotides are TGTGCCAGCAGCCAGGGGGACTCCATCCTCTCTCCTGAGCAGTTCTTC. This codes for CASSQGDSILSPEQFF.

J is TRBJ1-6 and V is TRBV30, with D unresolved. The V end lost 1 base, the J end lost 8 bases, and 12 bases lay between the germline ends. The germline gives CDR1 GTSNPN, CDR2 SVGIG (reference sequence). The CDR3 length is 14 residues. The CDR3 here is CAWSGRRNDSPLHF. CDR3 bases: TGTGCCTGGAGTGGCCGCAGGAATGATTCACCCCTCCACTTT.

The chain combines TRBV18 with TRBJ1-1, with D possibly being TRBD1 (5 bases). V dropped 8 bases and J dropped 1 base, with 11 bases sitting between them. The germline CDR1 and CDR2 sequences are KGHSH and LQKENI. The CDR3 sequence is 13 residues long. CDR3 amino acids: CASAGVGNTEAFF. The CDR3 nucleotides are TGTGCCAGCGCGGGGGTGGGGAACACTGAAGCTTTCTTT.

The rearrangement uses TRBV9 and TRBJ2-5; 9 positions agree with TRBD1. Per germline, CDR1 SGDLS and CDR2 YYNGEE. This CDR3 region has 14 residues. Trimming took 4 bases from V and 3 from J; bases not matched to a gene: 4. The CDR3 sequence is CASSIGQGKETQYF. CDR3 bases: TGTGCCAGCAGCATAGGACAGGGGAAAGAGACCCAGTACTTC. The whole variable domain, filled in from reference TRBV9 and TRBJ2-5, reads DSGVTQTPKHLITATGQRVTLRCSPRSGDLSVYWYQQSLDQGLQFLIQYYNGEERAKGNILERFSAQQFPDLHSELNLSSLELGDSALYFCASSIGQGKETQYFGPGTRLLVL.

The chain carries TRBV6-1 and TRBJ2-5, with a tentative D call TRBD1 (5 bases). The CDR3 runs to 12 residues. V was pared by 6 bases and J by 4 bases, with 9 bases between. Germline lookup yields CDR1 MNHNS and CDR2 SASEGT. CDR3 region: CASSRVGETQYF. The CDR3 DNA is TGTGCCAGCAGCAGGGTTGGAGAGACCCAGTACTTC.

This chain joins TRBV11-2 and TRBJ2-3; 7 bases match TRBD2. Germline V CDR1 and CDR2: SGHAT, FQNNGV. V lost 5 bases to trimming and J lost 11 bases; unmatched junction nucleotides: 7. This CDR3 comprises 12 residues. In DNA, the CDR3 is TGTGCCAGCAGCCCCGGCGGCGGGGGGCAGTATTTT. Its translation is CASSPGGGGQYF.

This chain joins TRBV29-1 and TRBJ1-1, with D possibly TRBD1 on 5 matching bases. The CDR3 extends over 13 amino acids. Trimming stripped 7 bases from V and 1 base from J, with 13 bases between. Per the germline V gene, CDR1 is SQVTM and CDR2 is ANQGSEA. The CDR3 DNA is TGCAGCGGGTGCAGGGAGGGGAACACTGAAGCTTTCTTT. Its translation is CSGCREGNTEAFF.

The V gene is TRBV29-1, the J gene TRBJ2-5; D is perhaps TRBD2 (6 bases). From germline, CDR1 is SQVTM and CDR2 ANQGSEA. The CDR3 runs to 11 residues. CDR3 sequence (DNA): TGCAGTACGGGGGTCCAAGAGACCCAGTACTTC. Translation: CSTGVQETQYF.

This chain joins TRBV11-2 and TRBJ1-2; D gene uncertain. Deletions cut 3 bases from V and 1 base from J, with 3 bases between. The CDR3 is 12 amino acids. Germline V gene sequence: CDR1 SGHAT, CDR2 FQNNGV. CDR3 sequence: CASSFRNYGYTF. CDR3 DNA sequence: TGTGCCAGCAGCTTCCGTAACTATGGCTACACCTTC.

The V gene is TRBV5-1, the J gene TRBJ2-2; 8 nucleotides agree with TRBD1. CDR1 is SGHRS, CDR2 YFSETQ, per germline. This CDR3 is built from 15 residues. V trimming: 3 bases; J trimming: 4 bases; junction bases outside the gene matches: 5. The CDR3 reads CASSWGTGATGELFF. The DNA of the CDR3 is TGCGCCAGCAGCTGGGGGACAGGAGCCACCGGGGAGCTGTTTTTT.

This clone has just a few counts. The CDR3 loop reads CASSVMTSRHGYTF. In nucleotides, the CDR3 is TGTGCCAGCAGTGTAATGACCAGCAGACATGGCTACACCTTC. The chain employs TRBV2 and TRBJ1-2; no clear D. This CDR3 is built from 14 residues. Germline V lookup: CDR1 SNHLY, CDR2 FYNNEI. V was clipped by 4 bases and J by 6 bases, with 15 bases between them.

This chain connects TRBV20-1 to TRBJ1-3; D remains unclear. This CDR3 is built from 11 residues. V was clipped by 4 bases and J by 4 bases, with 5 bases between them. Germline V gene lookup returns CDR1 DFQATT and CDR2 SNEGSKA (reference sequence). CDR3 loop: CSAMGGNTIYF. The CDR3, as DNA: TGCAGTGCTATGGGGGGAAACACCATATATTTT.

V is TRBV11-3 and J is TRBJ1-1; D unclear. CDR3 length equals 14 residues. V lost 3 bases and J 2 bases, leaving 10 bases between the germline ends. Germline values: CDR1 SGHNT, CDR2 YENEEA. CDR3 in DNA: TGTGCCAGCAGCTTGAGTACGAGTAACACTGAAGCTTTCTTT. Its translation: CASSLSTSNTEAFF.

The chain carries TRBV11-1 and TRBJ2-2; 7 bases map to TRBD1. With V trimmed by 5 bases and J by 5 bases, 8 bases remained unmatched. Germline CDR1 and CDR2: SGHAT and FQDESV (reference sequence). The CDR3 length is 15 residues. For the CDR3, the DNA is TGTGCCAGCAGCGCCCGGGACAGAAGGACCGGGGAGCTGTTTTTT. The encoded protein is CASSARDRRTGELFF.

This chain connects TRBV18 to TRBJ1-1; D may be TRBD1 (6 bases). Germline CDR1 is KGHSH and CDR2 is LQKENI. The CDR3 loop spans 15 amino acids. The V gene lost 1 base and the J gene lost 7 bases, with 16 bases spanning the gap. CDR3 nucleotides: TGTGCCAGCTCACCACGTCTACAGGGTACCAGTGAAGCTTTCTTT. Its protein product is CASSPRLQGTSEAFF.

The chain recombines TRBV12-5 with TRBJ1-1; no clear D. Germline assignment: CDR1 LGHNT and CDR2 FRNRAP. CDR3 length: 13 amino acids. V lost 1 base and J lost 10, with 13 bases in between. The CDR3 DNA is TGTGCTAGTGGTTTGGACATGGTGCCGCGAGCTTTCTTT. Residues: CASGLDMVPRAFF.

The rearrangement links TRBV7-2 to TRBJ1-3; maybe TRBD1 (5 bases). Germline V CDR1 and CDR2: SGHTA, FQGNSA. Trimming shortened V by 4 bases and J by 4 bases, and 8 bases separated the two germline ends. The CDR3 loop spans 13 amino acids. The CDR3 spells CASSSGRGNTIYF. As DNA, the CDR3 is TGTGCCAGCAGCTCGGGACGGGGAAACACCATATATTTT.

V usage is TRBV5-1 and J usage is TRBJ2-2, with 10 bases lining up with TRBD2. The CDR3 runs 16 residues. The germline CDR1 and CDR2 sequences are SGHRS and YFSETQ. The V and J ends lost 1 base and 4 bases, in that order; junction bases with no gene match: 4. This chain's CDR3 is CASSLQRGGPTGELFF. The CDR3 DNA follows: TGCGCCAGCAGCTTGCAGCGGGGGGGCCCCACCGGGGAGCTGTTTTTT.

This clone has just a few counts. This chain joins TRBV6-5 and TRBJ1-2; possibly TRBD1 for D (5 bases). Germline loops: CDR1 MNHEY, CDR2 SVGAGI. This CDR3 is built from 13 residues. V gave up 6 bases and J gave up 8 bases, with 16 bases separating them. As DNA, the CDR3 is TGTGCCAGCAGCCTGCAGGGACCGAGGGGCTACACCTTC. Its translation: CASSLQGPRGYTF.

CDR3 nucleotides: TGTGCCAGCAGTTACATACAGGGAGCTACCGGGGAGCTGTTTTTT. Translating gives CASSYIQGATGELFF. This rearrangement joins TRBV6-5 to TRBJ2-2; tentatively, D is TRBD1 (6 bases). The ends were cut back, 2 bases at V and 5 bases at J, with 12 bases in the middle. Germline V CDR1 and CDR2: MNHEY, SVGAGI. The CDR3 runs 15 residues.

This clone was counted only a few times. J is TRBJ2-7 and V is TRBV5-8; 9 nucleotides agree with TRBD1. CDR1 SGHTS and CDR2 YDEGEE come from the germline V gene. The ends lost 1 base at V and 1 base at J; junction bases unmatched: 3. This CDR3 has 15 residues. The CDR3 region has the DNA TGTGCCAGCAGCTTGTGGGGGACAGGGTCCTACGAGCAGTACTTC. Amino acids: CASSLWGTGSYEQYF.

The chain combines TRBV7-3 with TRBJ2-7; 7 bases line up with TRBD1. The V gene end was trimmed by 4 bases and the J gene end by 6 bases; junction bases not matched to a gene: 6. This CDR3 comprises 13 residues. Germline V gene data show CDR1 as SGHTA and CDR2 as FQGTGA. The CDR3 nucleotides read TGTGCCAGCAGCTGGGACAGAGACCGCGAGCAGTACTTC. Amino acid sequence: CASSWDRDREQYF.

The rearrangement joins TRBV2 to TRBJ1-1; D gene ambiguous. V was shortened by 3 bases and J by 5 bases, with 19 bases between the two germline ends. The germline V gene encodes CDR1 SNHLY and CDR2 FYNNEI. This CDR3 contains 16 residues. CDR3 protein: CASSDATGPGGTEAFF. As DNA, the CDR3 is TGTGCCAGCAGTGACGCAACCGGGCCCGGAGGGACTGAAGCTTTCTTT.

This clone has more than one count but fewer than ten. The CDR3 DNA reads TGTGCCAGCAGCCCTACGACAGTCAACACTGAAGCTTTCTTT. It encodes CASSPTTVNTEAFF. This chain connects TRBV7-2 to TRBJ1-1; D possibly corresponds to TRBD1 (5 bases). Germline loops: CDR1 SGHTA, CDR2 FQGNSA. The CDR3 runs to 14 residues. Trimming took off 5 bases at V and 2 bases at J, with 12 bases between the two ends.

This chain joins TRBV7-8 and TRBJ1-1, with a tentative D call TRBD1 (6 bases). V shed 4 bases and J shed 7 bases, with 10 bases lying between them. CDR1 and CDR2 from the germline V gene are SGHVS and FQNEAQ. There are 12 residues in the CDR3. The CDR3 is CASSWGQGEAFF. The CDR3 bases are TGTGCCAGCAGCTGGGGGCAAGGTGAAGCTTTCTTT.

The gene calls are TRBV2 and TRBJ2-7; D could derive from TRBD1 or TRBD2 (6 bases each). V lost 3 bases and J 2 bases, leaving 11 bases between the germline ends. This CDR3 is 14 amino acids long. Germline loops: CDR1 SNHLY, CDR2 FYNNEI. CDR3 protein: CASSDRGHTYEQYF. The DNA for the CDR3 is TGTGCCAGCAGTGATCGGGGGCACACCTACGAGCAGTACTTC.